This T cell receptor (beta chain) was recorded in a study of blood T cell repertoires in COVID-19. The overall study: In each case, the material was cDNA or gDNA derived from T cells, B-cell-depleted T cells, or PBMCs.

Participants, 18 to 89 years old, spanned fewer than 25 US areas. Using immunoSEQ multiplex PCR, the repertoire was profiled, and TCRdb retains in-frame clones only, with some absent. Among about 410,000 clones listed, less than 95% were seen once. This CDR3 comprises 12 residues. Germline V gene lookup returns CDR1 MDHEN and CDR2 SYDVKM. Trimming left V 4 bases short and J 4 bases short, with 8 bases between. This chain joins TRBV28 and TRBJ2-7; D remains unclear. This clonotype was sampled from a man aged 18 to 29 who had recovered from COVID-19. Sequences were obtained from PBMCs or T cells enriched from blood (not recorded which). The CDR3: CASSSRLYEQYF. In DNA form, the CDR3 reads TGTGCCAGCAGTTCAAGACTTTACGAGCAGTACTTC.